A selection of T cell receptor beta chains follows, all from one sample in a study of glioma-infiltrating T cells. TCRdb ran MiXCR on the multiplex PCR reads and lists one entry per CDR3 protein. The sample lists 300,000 to 450,000 distinct CDR3 sequences, 35% to 45% occurring once. The material sequenced was glioma tissue, nonneoplastic brain tissue, or PBMCs (not recorded which). The receptor set was obtained from a human donor with low-grade glioma or glioblastoma, undergoing nonglioma brain surgery, or in good health (not recorded which). Each CDR3 is given with its conserved first and last residue. The D gene is left open where the match is weak. Size is stated for part of the rows, as once, few or many counts, or as a class when the clone is expanded.

cdr3_aa cdr3_nt v_call clone_size j_call d_call
CASSQPSTSSYEQYF TGTGCCAGCAGCCAACCTAGTACCAGCTCCTACGAGCAGTACTTC TRBV7-2 - TRBJ2-7 -
CASSRDRETLYEQYF TGTGCCAGCAGCCGGGACAGGGAAACCCTCTACGAGCAGTACTTC TRBV7-9 few TRBJ2-7 TRBD1
CASSQDMWNTEVFF TGTGCCAGCAGCCAAGACATGTGGAACACTGAAGTTTTCTTT TRBV3-1 - TRBJ1-1 -
CASSPGQQGYEQYF TGCGCCAGCAGCCCAGGCCAACAGGGTTACGAGCAGTACTTC TRBV4-3 - TRBJ2-7 -
CASTLLGVGNSPLHF TGTGCCAGCACCCTCTTGGGGGTGGGGAATTCACCCCTCCACTTT TRBV12-3/TRBV12-4 - TRBJ1-6 -
CASTLWEGNTEAFF TGTGCCAGCACCTTGTGGGAAGGGAACACTGAAGCTTTCTTT TRBV6-1 once TRBJ1-1 -
CASSSRTGNSVPYNSPLHF TGTGCCAGCAGTTCAAGGACAGGGAATAGCGTTCCCTATAATTCACCCCTCCACTTT TRBV28 - TRBJ1-6 TRBD1
CASSFPGGNQPQHF TGTGCCAGCAGTTTCCCGGGAGGCAATCAGCCCCAGCATTTT TRBV28 many TRBJ1-5 -
CASSYAAPRVPLYERYF TGTGCCAGCAGTTACGCCGCCCCCAGGGTCCCCCTCTACGAGCGGTACTTC TRBV6-2/TRBV6-3 - TRBJ2-7 -
CASSYRRLAGDTQYF TGTGCCAGCAGTTACCGTAGATTGGCGGGGGATACGCAGTATTTT TRBV6-2/TRBV6-3 many TRBJ2-3 -
CTSSVLGGGDTEAFF TGTACCAGCAGTGTCCTTGGGGGAGGGGACACTGAAGCTTTCTTT TRBV28 - TRBJ1-1 -
CSARDHRTGFQPQHF TGCAGTGCTAGAGACCATAGGACAGGGTTTCAGCCCCAGCATTTT TRBV20-1 few TRBJ1-5 TRBD1
CASSLAQEKLFF TGTGCCAGCAGCTTAGCGCAGGAAAAACTGTTTTTT TRBV7-9 - TRBJ1-4 -
CASSTGDSNSYEQYF TGTGCCAGCAGCACCGGGGACAGCAACTCCTACGAGCAGTACTTC TRBV5-4 - TRBJ2-7 TRBD1
CASSPVGLPGTSYNEQFF TGTGCCAGCAGCCCGGTTGGACTCCCCGGTACCTCCTACAATGAGCAGTTCTTC TRBV14 few TRBJ2-1 -
CSARKGLAGSYEQYF TGCAGTGCTAGAAAAGGACTAGCGGGGTCCTACGAGCAGTACTTC TRBV20-1 many TRBJ2-7 TRBD2
CASSQVVGGKGGTEAFF TGCGCCAGCAGCCAAGTGGTAGGGGGAAAGGGGGGAACTGAAGCTTTCTTT TRBV4-1 few TRBJ1-1 -
CATSEPDRDTQYF TGTGCCACCAGTGAGCCCGACAGAGATACGCAGTATTTT TRBV24-1 few TRBJ2-3 -
CASRRTVGQDNQPQHF TGTGCCAGCAGACGAACCGTGGGACAGGATAATCAGCCCCAGCATTTT TRBV27 many TRBJ1-5 TRBD1
CASSFRDRGNNEQFF TGTGCCAGCAGCTTCCGGGACAGGGGAAACAATGAGCAGTTCTTC TRBV7-9 few TRBJ2-1 TRBD1
CSASGSTLSITQYF TGCAGTGCTAGCGGTTCCACCCTCTCCATAACCCAGTACTTC TRBV20-1 many TRBJ2-5 -
CASSADRGTYQPQHF TGTGCCAGTAGTGCGGACAGGGGGACCTATCAGCCCCAGCATTTT TRBV19 once TRBJ1-5 TRBD1
CASGSQYEQYF TGTGCCTCCGGGTCACAGTACGAGCAGTACTTC TRBV7-2 few TRBJ2-7 -
CATSDSSDYWAPNEQLF TGTGCCACCAGTGATTCGTCGGACTATTGGGCGCCGAACGAGCAGTTGTTC TRBV24-1 once TRBJ2-1 -
CSARDGRKQYF TGCAGTGCTAGGGACGGGAGGAAGCAGTACTTC TRBV20-1 many TRBJ2-7 TRBD2
CASSLFDPRVETQYF TGTGCCAGCAGCTTATTTGACCCCAGGGTGGAGACCCAGTACTTC TRBV7-2 - TRBJ2-5 -
CASSPGPVTYEQYF TGTGCCAGCTCACCAGGGCCCGTGACCTACGAGCAGTACTTC TRBV18 - TRBJ2-7 -
CASSLDRTKGRQHF TGTGCCAGCAGCTTGGACAGGACCAAGGGCCGCCAGCATTTT TRBV12-3/TRBV12-4 - TRBJ1-5 TRBD1
CASSRQGTGSPLHF TGTGCCAGCAGTCGACAGGGTACGGGTTCACCCCTCCACTTT TRBV6-1 many TRBJ1-6 TRBD1
CASSPSDSPGTIYF TGCGCCAGCAGCCCATCGGACAGTCCGGGCACCATATATTTT TRBV5-1 - TRBJ1-3 -
CASSITGRGTYGYTF TGTGCCAGTAGTATTACGGGACGGGGGACCTATGGCTACACCTTC TRBV19 - TRBJ1-2 -
CASSRQSGSTNEKLFF TGTGCCAGCAGTCGCCAATCAGGGTCAACTAATGAAAAACTGTTTTTT TRBV7-2 - TRBJ1-4 -
CSVDSGESTDTQYF TGCAGCGTTGACTCGGGAGAAAGCACAGATACGCAGTATTTT TRBV29-1 - TRBJ2-3 -
CASSSVGHNQPQHF TGTGCCAGCAGTTCGGTCGGCCACAATCAGCCCCAGCATTTT TRBV28 - TRBJ1-5 -
CASTNGIYEQFF TGTGCCAGCACCAACGGGATCTATGAGCAGTTCTTC TRBV6-2/TRBV6-3 few TRBJ2-1 -
CASSPLPGGDTQYF TGTGCCAGCAGTCCCCTCCCGGGAGGAGATACGCAGTATTTT TRBV27 - TRBJ2-3 TRBD2
CASTARGTVSPLHF TGTGCCAGCACCGCAAGGGGTACCGTGTCACCCCTCCACTTT TRBV27 - TRBJ1-6 -
CSAELAGMAYNEQFF TGCAGTGCTGAACTAGCGGGGATGGCCTACAATGAGCAGTTCTTC TRBV20-1 once TRBJ2-1 TRBD2
CSARVLDEQYF TGCAGTGCTAGAGTGCTAGACGAGCAGTACTTC TRBV20-1 many TRBJ2-7 -
CSARSRLAEETQYF TGCAGTGCTAGATCGCGCCTAGCGGAAGAGACCCAGTACTTC TRBV20-1 few TRBJ2-5 TRBD2
CASRAGGPNYGYTF TGTGCCAGCAGGGCAGGGGGTCCTAACTATGGCTACACCTTC TRBV28 many TRBJ1-2 TRBD1
CASSSFRHETQYF TGTGCCAGCAGTAGTTTCCGCCATGAGACCCAGTACTTC TRBV2 few TRBJ2-5 -
CASSYETGGNQPQHF TGTGCCAGCAGTTACGAGACAGGGGGCAATCAGCCCCAGCATTTT TRBV6-6 few TRBJ1-5 TRBD1
CASSFFPENTEAFF TGTGCCAGCAGCTTTTTCCCGGAGAACACTGAAGCTTTCTTT TRBV7-9 few TRBJ1-1 -
CSAPDQQETQYF TGCAGTGCTCCGGACCAACAAGAGACCCAGTACTTC TRBV20-1 - TRBJ2-5 -
CACSLATSWSADTQYF TGTGCCTGCAGCTTAGCGACTAGCTGGAGTGCAGATACGCAGTATTTT TRBV7-6 once TRBJ2-3 TRBD2
CASSPGLGAYEQYF TGTGCCAGCAGCCCGGGACTAGGGGCCTACGAGCAGTACTTC TRBV28 - TRBJ2-7 TRBD2
CASSPEPGRYRSNEQFF TGTGCCAGCAGCCCCGAACCGGGACGGTACAGATCCAATGAGCAGTTCTTC TRBV28 few TRBJ2-1 -